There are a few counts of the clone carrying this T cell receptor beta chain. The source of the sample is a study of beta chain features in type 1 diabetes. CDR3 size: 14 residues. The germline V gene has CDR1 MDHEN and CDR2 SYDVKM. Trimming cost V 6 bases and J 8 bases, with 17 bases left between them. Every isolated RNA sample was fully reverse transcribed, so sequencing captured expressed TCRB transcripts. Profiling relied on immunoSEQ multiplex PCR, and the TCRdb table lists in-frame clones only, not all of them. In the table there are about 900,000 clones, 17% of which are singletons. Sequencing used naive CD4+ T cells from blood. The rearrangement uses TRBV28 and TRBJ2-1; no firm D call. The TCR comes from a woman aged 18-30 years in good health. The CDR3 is CASSPLGGFDEQFF. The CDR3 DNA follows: TGTGCCAGCAGCCCCCTCGGTGGTTTTGATGAGCAGTTCTTC.